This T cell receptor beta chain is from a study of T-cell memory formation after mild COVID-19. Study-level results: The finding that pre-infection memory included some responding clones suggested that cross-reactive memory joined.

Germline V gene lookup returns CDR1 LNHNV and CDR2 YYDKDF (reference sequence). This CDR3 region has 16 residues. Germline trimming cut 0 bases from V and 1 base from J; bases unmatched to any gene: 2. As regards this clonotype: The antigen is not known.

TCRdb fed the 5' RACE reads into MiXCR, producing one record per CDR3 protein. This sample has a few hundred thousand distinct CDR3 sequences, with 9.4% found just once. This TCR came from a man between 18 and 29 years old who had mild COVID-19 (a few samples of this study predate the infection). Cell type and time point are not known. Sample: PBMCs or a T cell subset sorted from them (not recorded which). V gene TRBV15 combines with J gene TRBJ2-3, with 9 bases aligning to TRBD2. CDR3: CATSRDQRGGTDTQYF. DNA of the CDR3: TGTGCCACCAGCAGAGACCAGCGGGGGGGCACAGATACGCAGTATTTT.